Presented here are 20 T cell receptor beta chains from one specimen sequenced in a study of T cells in localized non-small cell lung cancer (dated by TCRdb to the early 2020s). The library was generated by the immunoSEQ multiplex PCR assay. TCRdb took this table from immuneACCESS and kept in-frame rearrangements with V and J called. Such tables lack part of the clones; where checked against another copy, unresolved V genes explain under half of the gap, and the rest is unexplained. The sample profile shows approximately 34,000 clones; roughly 87% of them were found once. The ten largest clones add up to approximately 6.8% of the sample. Specimen: peripheral blood, collected before any cancer treatment. The source of these receptors is a woman between 40 and 69 years old with stage I lung adenocarcinoma.

The V gene is TRBV9, the J gene TRBJ1-5; TRBD1 matches 7 bases. This CDR3 has 16 amino acids. CDR1 SGDLS and CDR2 YYNGEE come from the germline V gene. With V trimmed by 0 bases and J by 2 bases, 5 bases remained unmatched. The CDR3 is CASSVAWQGGNQPQHF. The CDR3 DNA reads TGTGCCAGCAGCGTAGCTTGGCAGGGGGGCAATCAGCCCCAGCATTTT.

The chain couples TRBV9 to TRBJ2-1, with D possibly being TRBD1 or TRBD2 (6 bases each). The CDR3 has 14 amino acids. The V and J ends lost 0 bases and 6 bases respectively, with 10 bases between them. Germline V gene lookup returns CDR1 SGDLS and CDR2 YYNGEE. CDR3 sequence (DNA): TGTGCCAGCAGCGTAGGGGGGGCGATCAATGAGCAGTTCTTC. The encoded protein is CASSVGGAINEQFF.

This chain connects TRBV21-1 to TRBJ2-1; TRBD2 reflects the table's D call only, with no check against the DNA. TRBV21-1 is given as a pseudogene. The CDR3 has 16 residues. The CDR3 region has the DNA TGTGCCAGCAGCAGCAACAAACTAGCATCCTACAATGAGCAGTTCTTC. It specifies CASSSNKLASYNEQFF.

V gene TRBV5-4 combines with J gene TRBJ2-7, with 12 bases that match TRBD1. Germline V lookup: CDR1 SGHNT, CDR2 YYREEE (reference sequence). This CDR3 comprises 16 residues. With 5 bases clipped from V and 7 bases from J, the junction kept 13 bases outside the gene matches. The CDR3 loop is CASRQASGTGGGEQYF. The CDR3 DNA reads as TGTGCCAGCAGACAGGCCTCCGGGACAGGGGGCGGGGAGCAGTACTTC.

The CDR3: CASSESSGYNEKLFF. The CDR3 nucleotides are TGCGCCAGCAGTGAGTCATCGGGGTATAATGAAAAACTGTTTTTT. The chain joins TRBV10-2 to TRBJ1-4; D remains ambiguous. The CDR3 contains 15 residues. Trimming removed 0 bases from V and 4 bases from J, with 9 bases in between. Looked up from germline, CDR1 is WSHSY and CDR2 is SAAADI.

The V call is TRBV5-1, the J call TRBJ2-7; 11 bases map to TRBD2. The germline CDR1 and CDR2 sequences are SGHRS and YFSETQ. Unmatched junction bases numbered 2, after V lost 2 bases and J lost 1 base. The CDR3 runs to 15 residues. This chain's CDR3 is CASSFSSGGSYEQYF. Here the CDR3 DNA reads TGCGCCAGCAGCTTCTCTAGCGGGGGGTCCTACGAGCAGTACTTC.

V is TRBV14 and J is TRBJ2-5; a possible D gene is TRBD1 (5 bases). Per germline, CDR1 SGHDN and CDR2 FVKESK. The CDR3 runs 12 residues. V was pared by 4 bases and J by 8 bases, with 11 bases between. CDR3 in DNA: TGTGCCAGCAGCCTCTTCAGGGAAACCCAGTACTTC. Amino acid sequence: CASSLFRETQYF.

DNA of the CDR3: TGTGCCAGCAGCTATACTAGCGGGGGTAGCACAGATACGCAGTATTTT. It specifies CASSYTSGGSTDTQYF. The chain is built from TRBV11-2 and TRBJ2-3; 11 bases fit TRBD2. Trimming at V came to 4 bases and at J to 0 bases, leaving 3 bases not matched to a gene. The germline CDR1 and CDR2 sequences are SGHAT and FQNNGV. This CDR3 is built from 16 residues.

The chain combines TRBV2 with TRBJ1-1; no firm D call. The V gene lost 6 bases and the J gene lost 6 bases, with 11 bases spanning the gap. The CDR3 is 12 residues long. Germline V gene data show CDR1 as SNHLY and CDR2 as FYNNEI. The CDR3 loop is CASRGQGPEAFF. The CDR3, as DNA: TGTGCCAGCAGAGGGCAAGGCCCTGAAGCTTTCTTT. The complete variable domain, with remaining parts taken from reference TRBV2 and TRBJ1-1, reads EPEVTQTPSHQVTQMGQEVILRCVPISNHLYFYWYRQILGQKVEFLVSFYNNEISEKSEIFDDQFSVERPDGSNFTLKIRSTKLEDSAMYFCASRGQGPEAFFGQGTRLTVV.

The chain links TRBV5-5 to TRBJ2-7; 7 nucleotides match TRBD1. V was clipped by 4 bases and J by 2 bases; unmatched bases: 9. Germline V gene sequence: CDR1 SGHKS, CDR2 YYEKEE (reference sequence). The CDR3 is made up of 15 amino acids. In DNA, the CDR3 is TGTGCCAGCAGCCCGGCCCGGGACAGAACCTACGAGCAGTACTTC. Translated: CASSPARDRTYEQYF.

V usage is TRBV7-2 and J usage is TRBJ1-1; D unresolved. The CDR3 is 12 amino acids. Germline V CDR1 and CDR2: SGHTA, FQGNSA. V was trimmed by 2 bases and J by 1 base, leaving 2 bases between them. In DNA form, the CDR3 reads TGTGCCAGCAGCTTAACGAACACTGAAGCTTTCTTT. Its protein is CASSLTNTEAFF.

V gene TRBV28 combines with J gene TRBJ1-1; no reliable D call. The V gene's germline CDR1 is MDHEN and CDR2 SYDVKM. V lost 6 bases and J lost 7, with 12 bases in between. The CDR3 is 12 amino acids. CDR3: CASSVLNIEAFF. In DNA, the CDR3 is TGTGCCAGCAGCGTCCTAAATATTGAAGCTTTCTTT. Filled out from reference TRBV28 and TRBJ1-1, the complete variable domain reads DVKVTQSSRYLVKRTGEKVFLECVQDMDHENMFWYRQDPGLGLRLIYFSYDVKMKEKGDIPEGYSVSREKKERFSLILESASTNQTSMYLCASSVLNIEAFFGQGTRLTVV.

A word on this clone: A read error may account for a junction end that differs from germline. The chain carries TRBV19 and TRBJ1-4; perhaps TRBD1 as D (5 bases). The V gene's germline CDR1 is LNHDA and CDR2 SQIVND (reference sequence). CDR3 length equals 15 residues. CDR3 coding DNA: TGTGCCAGTAGTATGGTGGGACGGACGAATGAAAAACTGTTTTTC. This sequence encodes CASSMVGRTNEKLFF.

The chain is built from TRBV14 and TRBJ2-3; 8 nucleotides agree with TRBD2. This CDR3 has 16 residues. The germline V gene encodes CDR1 SGHDN and CDR2 FVKESK. Germline trimming cut 1 base from V and 4 bases from J; bases unmatched to any gene: 7. For the CDR3, the DNA is TGTGCCAGCAGCCAAGTCCGGGGGGGCCGTGCAGATACGCAGTATTTT. It encodes CASSQVRGGRADTQYF.

The chain uses TRBV23-1 and TRBJ1-2, with 9 bases lining up with TRBD1. TRBV23-1 qualifies as an ORF whose function is uncertain. V trimming: 5 bases; J trimming: 7 bases; junction bases outside the gene matches: 5. The CDR3 totals 13 residues. The CDR3 coding sequence is TGCGCCAGCAGTGCGGACAGGGGAGGTGGCTACACCTTC. Translating gives CASSADRGGGYTF.

CDR3 in amino acids: CASSQNRGPDTQYF. Here the CDR3 DNA reads TGCGCCAGCAGCCAAAACAGAGGTCCGGATACGCAGTATTTT. The chain links TRBV4-3 to TRBJ2-3; D is undetermined. The CDR3 totals 14 residues. Germline V gene sequence: CDR1 LGHNA, CDR2 YSLEER. V was shortened by 2 bases and J by 6 bases, with 12 bases between the two germline ends.

The CDR3 nucleotides read TGTGCCAGCTCACAAGGACCGTTTAATGAAAAACTGTTTTTT. Protein product: CASSQGPFNEKLFF. The chain carries TRBV18 and TRBJ1-4, with D unclear. In germline, CDR1 is KGHSH, CDR2 LQKENI. The CDR3 extends over 14 amino acids. The germline V and J ends were trimmed by 4 bases and 4 bases, with 10 bases remaining between them.

The chain joins TRBV9 to TRBJ2-5; D gene uncertain. Germline CDR1 SGDLS, CDR2 YYNGEE. The length of the CDR3 is 15 residues. Trimming removed 0 bases from V and 2 bases from J, with 11 bases in between. CDR3 nucleotide sequence: TGTGCCAGCAGCGTAGGGGCGTCGACTCAAGAGACCCAGTACTTC. This sequence encodes CASSVGASTQETQYF.

This chain uses TRBV28 with TRBJ1-4; a possible D gene is TRBD1 (5 bases). V was cut by 3 bases and J by 8 bases, with 13 bases left in between. The CDR3 spans 14 residues. Per the germline V gene, CDR1 is MDHEN and CDR2 is SYDVKM. The CDR3 coding sequence is TGTGCCAGCAGTTTGGGGCCAATAATGGAAAAACTGTTTTTT. Translated: CASSLGPIMEKLFF.

This chain links TRBV7-3 with TRBJ2-3, with 14 bases lining up with TRBD2. Germline trimming cut 5 bases from V and 7 bases from J; bases unmatched to any gene: 8. Germline assignment: CDR1 SGHTA and CDR2 FQGTGA. The CDR3 spans 16 residues. The CDR3 region is CASSLTSGGAGYTQYF. The CDR3 nucleotides are TGTGCCAGCAGCCTGACTAGCGGGGGGGCCGGATATACGCAGTATTTT.